This note documents a single T cell receptor (beta chain) sequence. The entry originates in a study of CD8 T cells in Susac syndrome. CD8+ and CD4+ blood T cells underwent TCR beta sequencing. Reverse transcription used 0.5 to 1 ug RNA and random hexamers. The immunoSEQ assay covered 54 Vbeta and 13 Jbeta segments for CDR3. TCRdb used MiXCR to reprocess the immunoSEQ multiplex PCR reads, holding one entry per CDR3 protein. The sample shows 100,000 to 150,000 distinct CDR3 sequences, about 93% of them seen only once. Germline values: CDR1 SNHLY, CDR2 FYNNEI. Trimming removed 2 bases from V and 4 bases from J, with 15 bases in between. This CDR3 comprises 16 residues.

The sequence was collected from a human donor with Susac syndrome. V is TRBV2 and J is TRBJ1-5; weak D call: TRBD1 (6 bases). Sequencing was done on a sample of CD8+ T cells from PBMCs. The CDR3 spells CASSEWDNEGNQPQHF. For the CDR3, the DNA is TGTGCCAGCAGTGAATGGGACAACGAGGGAAATCAGCCCCAGCATTTT. Together with reference TRBV2 and TRBJ1-5, the CDR3 gives the full variable domain: EPEVTQTPSHQVTQMGQEVILRCVPISNHLYFYWYRQILGQKVEFLVSFYNNEISEKSEIFDDQFSVERPDGSNFTLKIRSTKLEDSAMYFCASSEWDNEGNQPQHFGDGTRLSIL.